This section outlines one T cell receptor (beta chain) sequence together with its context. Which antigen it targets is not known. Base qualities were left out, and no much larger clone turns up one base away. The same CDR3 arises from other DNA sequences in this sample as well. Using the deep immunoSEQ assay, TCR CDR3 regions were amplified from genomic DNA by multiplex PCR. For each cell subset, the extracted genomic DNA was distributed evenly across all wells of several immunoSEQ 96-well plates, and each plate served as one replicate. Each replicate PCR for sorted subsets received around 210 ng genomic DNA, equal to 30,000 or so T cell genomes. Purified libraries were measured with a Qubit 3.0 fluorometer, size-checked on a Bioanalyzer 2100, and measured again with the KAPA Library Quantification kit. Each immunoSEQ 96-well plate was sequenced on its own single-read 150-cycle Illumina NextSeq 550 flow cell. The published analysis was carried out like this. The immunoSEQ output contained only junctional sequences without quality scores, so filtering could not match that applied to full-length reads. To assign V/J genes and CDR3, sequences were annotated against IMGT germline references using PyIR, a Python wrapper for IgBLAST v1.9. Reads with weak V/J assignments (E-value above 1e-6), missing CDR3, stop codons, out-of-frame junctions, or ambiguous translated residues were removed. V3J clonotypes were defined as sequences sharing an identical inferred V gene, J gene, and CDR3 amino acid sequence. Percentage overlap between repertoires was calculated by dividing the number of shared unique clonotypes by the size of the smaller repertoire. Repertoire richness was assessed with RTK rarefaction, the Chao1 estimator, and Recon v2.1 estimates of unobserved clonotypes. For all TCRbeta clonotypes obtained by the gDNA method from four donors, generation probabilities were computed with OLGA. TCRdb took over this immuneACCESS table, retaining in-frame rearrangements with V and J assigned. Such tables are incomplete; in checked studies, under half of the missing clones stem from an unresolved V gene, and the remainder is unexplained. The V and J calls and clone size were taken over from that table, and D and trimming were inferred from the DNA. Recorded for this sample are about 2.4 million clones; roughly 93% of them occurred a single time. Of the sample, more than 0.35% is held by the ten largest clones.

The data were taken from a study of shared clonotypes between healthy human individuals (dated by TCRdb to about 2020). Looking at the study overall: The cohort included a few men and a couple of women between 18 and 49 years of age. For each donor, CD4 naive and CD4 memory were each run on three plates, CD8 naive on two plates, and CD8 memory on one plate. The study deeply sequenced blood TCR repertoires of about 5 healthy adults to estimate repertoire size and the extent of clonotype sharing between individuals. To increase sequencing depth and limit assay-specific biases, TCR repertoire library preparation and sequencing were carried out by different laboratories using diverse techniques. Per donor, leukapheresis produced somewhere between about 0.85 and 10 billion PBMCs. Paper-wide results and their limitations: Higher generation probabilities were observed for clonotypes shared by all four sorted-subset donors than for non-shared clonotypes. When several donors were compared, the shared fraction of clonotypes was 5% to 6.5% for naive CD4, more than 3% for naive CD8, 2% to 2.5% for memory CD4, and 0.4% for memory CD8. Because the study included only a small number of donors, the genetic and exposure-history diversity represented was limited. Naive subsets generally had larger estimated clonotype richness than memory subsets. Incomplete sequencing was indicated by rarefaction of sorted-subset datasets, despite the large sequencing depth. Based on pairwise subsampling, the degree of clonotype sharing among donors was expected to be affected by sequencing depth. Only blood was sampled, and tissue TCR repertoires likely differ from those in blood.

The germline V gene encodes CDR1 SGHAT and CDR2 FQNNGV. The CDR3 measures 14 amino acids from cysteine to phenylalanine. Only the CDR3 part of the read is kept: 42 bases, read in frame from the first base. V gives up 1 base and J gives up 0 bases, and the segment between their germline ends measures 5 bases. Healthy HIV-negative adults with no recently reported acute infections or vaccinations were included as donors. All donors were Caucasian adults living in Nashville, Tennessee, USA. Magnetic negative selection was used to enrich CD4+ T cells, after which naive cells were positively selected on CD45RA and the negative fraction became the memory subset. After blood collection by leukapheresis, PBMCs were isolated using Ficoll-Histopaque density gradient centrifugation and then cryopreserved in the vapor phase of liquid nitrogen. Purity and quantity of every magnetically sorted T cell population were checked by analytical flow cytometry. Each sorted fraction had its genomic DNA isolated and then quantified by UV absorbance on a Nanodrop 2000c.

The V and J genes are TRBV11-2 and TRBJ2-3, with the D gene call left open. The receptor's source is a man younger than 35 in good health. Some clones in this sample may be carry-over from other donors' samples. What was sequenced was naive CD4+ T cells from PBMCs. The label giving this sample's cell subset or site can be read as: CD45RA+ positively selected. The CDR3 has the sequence CASSLGVSTDTQYF. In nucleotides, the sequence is TGTGCCAGCAGCTTAGGCGTGAGCACAGATACGCAGTATTTT.